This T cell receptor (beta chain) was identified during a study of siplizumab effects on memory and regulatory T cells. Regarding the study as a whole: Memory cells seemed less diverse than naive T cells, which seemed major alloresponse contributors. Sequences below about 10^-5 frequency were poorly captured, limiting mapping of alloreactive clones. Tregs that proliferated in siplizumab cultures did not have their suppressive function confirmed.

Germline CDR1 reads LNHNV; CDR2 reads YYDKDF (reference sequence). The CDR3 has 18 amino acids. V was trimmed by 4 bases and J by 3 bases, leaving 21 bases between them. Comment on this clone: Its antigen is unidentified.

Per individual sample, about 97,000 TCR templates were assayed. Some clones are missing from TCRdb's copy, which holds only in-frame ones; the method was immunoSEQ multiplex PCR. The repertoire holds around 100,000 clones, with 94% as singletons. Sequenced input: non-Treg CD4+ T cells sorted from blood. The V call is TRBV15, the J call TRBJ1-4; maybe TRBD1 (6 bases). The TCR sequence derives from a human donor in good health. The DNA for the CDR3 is TGTGCCACCAGCAAACGATTACGGTGGGGGGCTTCTAATGAAAAACTGTTTTTT. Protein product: CATSKRLRWGASNEKLFF.